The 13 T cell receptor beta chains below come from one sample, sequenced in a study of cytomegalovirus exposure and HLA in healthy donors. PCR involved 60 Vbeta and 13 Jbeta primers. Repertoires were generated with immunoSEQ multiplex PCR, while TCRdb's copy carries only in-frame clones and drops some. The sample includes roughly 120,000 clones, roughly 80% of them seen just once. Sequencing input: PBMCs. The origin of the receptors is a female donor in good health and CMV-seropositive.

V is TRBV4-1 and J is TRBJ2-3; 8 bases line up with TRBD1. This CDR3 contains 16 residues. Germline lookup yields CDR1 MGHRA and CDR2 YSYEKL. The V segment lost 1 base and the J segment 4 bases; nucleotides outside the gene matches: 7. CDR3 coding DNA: TGCGCCAGCAGCCAAGCTCAGGGGGCGCCTCCAGATACGCAGTATTTT. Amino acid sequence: CASSQAQGAPPDTQYF.

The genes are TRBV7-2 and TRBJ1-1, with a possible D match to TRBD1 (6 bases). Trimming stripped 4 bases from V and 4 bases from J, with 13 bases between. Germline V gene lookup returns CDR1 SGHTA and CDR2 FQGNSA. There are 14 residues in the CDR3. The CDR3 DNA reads TGTGCCAGCAGCTGGACAGACGGGCTCACTGAAGCTTTCTTT. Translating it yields CASSWTDGLTEAFF. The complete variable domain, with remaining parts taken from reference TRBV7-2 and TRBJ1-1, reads GAGVSQSPSNKVTEKGKDVELRCDPISGHTALYWYRQSLGQGLEFLIYFQGNSAPDKSGLPSDRFSAERTGGSVSTLTIQRTQQEDSAVYLCASSWTDGLTEAFFGQGTRLTVV.

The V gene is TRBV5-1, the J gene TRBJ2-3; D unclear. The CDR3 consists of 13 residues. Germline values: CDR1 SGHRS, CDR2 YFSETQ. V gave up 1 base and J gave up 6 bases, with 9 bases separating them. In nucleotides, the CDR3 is TGCGCCAGCAGCTTGAAACAGCCCGATACGCAGTATTTT. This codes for CASSLKQPDTQYF.

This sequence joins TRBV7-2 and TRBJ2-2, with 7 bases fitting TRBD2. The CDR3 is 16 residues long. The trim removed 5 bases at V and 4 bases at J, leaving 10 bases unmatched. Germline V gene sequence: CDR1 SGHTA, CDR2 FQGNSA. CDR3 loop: CASSTRTSRSTGELFF. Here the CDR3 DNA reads TGTGCCAGCAGCACCCGGACTAGTAGGAGCACCGGGGAGCTGTTTTTT.

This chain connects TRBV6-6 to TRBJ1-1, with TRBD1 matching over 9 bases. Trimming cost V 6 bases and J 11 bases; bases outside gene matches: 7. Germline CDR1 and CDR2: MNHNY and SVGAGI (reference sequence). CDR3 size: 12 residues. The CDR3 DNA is TGTGCCAGCAGGCCGGACAGGGGATGGGCTTTCTTT. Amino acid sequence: CASRPDRGWAFF.

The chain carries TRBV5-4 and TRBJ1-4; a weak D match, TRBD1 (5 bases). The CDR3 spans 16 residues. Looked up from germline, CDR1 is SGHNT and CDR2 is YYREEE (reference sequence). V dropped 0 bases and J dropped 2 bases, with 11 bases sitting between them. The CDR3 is CASSLGGRATNEKLFF. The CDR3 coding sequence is TGTGCCAGCAGCTTGGGGGGCCGGGCTACTAATGAAAAACTGTTTTTT.

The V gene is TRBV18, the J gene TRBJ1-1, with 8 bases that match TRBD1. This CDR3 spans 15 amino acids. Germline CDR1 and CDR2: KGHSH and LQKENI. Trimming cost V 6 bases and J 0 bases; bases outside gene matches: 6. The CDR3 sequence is CASSGGTGVNTEAFF. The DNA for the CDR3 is TGTGCCAGCTCCGGCGGGACAGGAGTGAACACTGAAGCTTTCTTT. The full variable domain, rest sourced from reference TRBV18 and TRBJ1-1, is NAGVMQNPRHLVRRRGQEARLRCSPMKGHSHVYWYRQLPEEGLKFMVYLQKENIIDESGMPKERFSAEFPKEGPSILRIQQVVRGDSAAYFCASSGGTGVNTEAFFGQGTRLTVV.

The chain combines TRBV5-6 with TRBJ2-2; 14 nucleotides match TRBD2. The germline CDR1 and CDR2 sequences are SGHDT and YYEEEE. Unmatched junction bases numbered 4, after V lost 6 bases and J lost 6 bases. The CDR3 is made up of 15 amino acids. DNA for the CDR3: TGTGCCAGCACCAGACTAGCGGGGGGGCCCGGGGAGCTGTTTTTT. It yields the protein CASTRLAGGPGELFF.

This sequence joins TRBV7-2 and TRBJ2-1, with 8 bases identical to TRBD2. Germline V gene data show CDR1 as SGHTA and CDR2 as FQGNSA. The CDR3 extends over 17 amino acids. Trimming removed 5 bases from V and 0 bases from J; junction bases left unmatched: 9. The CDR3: CASSPRGGSLSYNEQFF. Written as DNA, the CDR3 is TGTGCCAGCAGCCCTCGGGGGGGTAGCCTCTCCTACAATGAGCAGTTCTTC.

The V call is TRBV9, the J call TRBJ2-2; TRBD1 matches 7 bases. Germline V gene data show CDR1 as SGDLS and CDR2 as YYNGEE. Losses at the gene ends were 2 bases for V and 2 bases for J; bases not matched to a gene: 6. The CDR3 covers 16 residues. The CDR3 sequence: CASSVTGSFNTGELFF. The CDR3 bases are TGTGCCAGCAGCGTGACAGGGAGTTTTAACACCGGGGAGCTGTTTTTT.

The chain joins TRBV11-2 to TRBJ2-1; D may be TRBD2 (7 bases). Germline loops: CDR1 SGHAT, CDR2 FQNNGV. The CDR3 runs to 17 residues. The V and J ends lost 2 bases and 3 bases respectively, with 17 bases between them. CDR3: CASSLSEAGANYNEQFF. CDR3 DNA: TGTGCCAGCAGCTTAAGTGAGGCGGGGGCAAACTACAATGAGCAGTTCTTC.

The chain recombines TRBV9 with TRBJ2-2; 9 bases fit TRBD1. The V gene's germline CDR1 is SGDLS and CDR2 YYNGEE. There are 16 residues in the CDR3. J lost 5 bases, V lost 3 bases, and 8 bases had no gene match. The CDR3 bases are TGTGCCAGCAGCGCACAGGGGGCGTCGGGAACCGGGGAGCTGTTTTTT. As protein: CASSAQGASGTGELFF.

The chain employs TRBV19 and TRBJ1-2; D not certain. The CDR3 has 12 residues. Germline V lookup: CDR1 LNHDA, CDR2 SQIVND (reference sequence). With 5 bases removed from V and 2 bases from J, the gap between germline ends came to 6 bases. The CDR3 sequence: CASSPQNYGYTF. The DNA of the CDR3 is TGTGCCAGTAGTCCTCAGAACTATGGCTACACCTTC. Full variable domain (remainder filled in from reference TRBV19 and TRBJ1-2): DGGITQSPKYLFRKEGQNVTLSCEQNLNHDAMYWYRQDPGQGLRLIYYSQIVNDFQKGDIAEGYSVSREKKESFPLTVTSAQKNPTAFYLCASSPQNYGYTFGSGTRLTVV.